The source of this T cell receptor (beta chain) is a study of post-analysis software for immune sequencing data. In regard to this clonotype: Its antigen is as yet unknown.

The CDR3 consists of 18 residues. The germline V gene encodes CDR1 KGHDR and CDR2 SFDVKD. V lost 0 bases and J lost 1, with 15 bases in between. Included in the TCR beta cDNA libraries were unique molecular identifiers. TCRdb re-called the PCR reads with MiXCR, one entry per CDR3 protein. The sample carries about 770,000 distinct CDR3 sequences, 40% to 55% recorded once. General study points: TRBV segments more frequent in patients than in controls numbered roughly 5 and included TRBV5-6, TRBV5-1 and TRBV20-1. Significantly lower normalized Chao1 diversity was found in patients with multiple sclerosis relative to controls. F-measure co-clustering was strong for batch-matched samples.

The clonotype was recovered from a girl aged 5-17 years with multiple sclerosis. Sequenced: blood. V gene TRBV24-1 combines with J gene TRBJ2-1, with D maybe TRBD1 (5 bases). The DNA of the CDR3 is TGTGCCACCAGTGATTTGCGGCAGGGAATGGGATCCTACAATGAGCAGTTCTTC. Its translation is CATSDLRQGMGSYNEQFF.